Listed here are 27 T cell receptor beta chains from one sample, sequenced in a study of T-cell reconstitution after alpha-beta-depleted transplantation in children. TCRbeta library construction was performed incorporating unique molecular identifiers. TCRdb re-called the PCR reads with MiXCR, one entry per CDR3 protein. The sample comprises 400,000 to 500,000 distinct CDR3 sequences, 9.5% to 13% of which are singletons, and about 5% rests with the top ten. This specimen was PBMCs from the stem cell graft donor, taken from the stem cell graft. The receptors derive from a human donor who donated a stem cell graft to a child with acute myeloid leukemia.

The table lists this clonotype with many counts. The CDR3 DNA reads TGTGCCACCAGCCGCGGACCGGAATACAATGAGCAGTTCTTC. This translates into CATSRGPEYNEQFF. The chain employs TRBV15 and TRBJ2-1; no definite D call. This CDR3 is built from 14 residues. Germline V gene sequence: CDR1 LNHNV, CDR2 YYDKDF (reference sequence). V was clipped by 5 bases and J by 4 bases, with 12 bases between them.

This clonotype was detected only a few times. The chain couples TRBV7-2 to TRBJ1-2, with TRBD1 identical over 10 bases. The CDR3 runs 14 residues. Germline trimming cut 5 bases from V and 5 bases from J; bases unmatched to any gene: 5. Germline-derived CDR1 and CDR2 are SGHTA and FQGNSA. Here the CDR3 reads CASSRDRGEYGYTF. The CDR3 DNA reads as TGTGCCAGCAGCAGGGACAGGGGTGAATATGGCTACACCTTC.

This chain links TRBV5-5 with TRBJ2-7; the D call may be TRBD1 or TRBD2 (5 bases each). Trimming removed 0 bases from V and 4 bases from J, with 14 bases in between. This CDR3 is built from 15 residues. In germline, CDR1 is SGHKS, CDR2 YYEKEE (reference sequence). This CDR3 is CASSLGPGRAYEQYF. CDR3 bases: TGTGCCAGCAGCTTGGGGCCGGGACGGGCATACGAGCAGTACTTC.

In this sample, this clonotype turned up many times. V and J are TRBV7-9 and TRBJ2-7; D ambiguous. The V gene lost 5 bases and the J gene lost 0 bases, with 11 bases spanning the gap. The germline CDR1 and CDR2 sequences are SEHNR and FQNEAQ (reference sequence). This CDR3 has 14 residues. The CDR3 spells CASSPQFSSYEQYF. The CDR3 bases are TGTGCCAGCAGCCCCCAGTTTAGCTCCTACGAGCAGTACTTC.

The table lists this clonotype with a few counts. This chain connects TRBV20-1 to TRBJ2-3; TRBD2 aligns across 11 bases. Germline assignment: CDR1 DFQATT and CDR2 SNEGSKA (reference sequence). J lost 2 bases, V lost 5 bases, and 15 bases had no gene match. The CDR3 covers 18 residues. The CDR3 spells CSAFLGLAEESITDTQYF. In DNA form, the CDR3 reads TGCAGTGCTTTTTTGGGACTAGCGGAAGAATCTATCACAGATACGCAGTATTTT.

This clonotype was seen a handful of times. The chain couples TRBV29-1 to TRBJ2-3; no reliable D call. There are 13 residues in the CDR3. Trimming left V 7 bases short and J 4 bases short, with 15 bases between. Germline V gives CDR1 SQVTM, CDR2 ANQGSEA. The CDR3 region has the DNA TGCAGCGAAAGGGAACACGAGGCAGATACGCAGTATTTT. Translated: CSEREHEADTQYF.

This clonotype was counted a few times. The CDR3 coding sequence is TGTGCCAGCAGCCTACCGCGACAGGGAAAGTCCACAGATACGCAGTATTTT. Protein sequence: CASSLPRQGKSTDTQYF. This chain connects TRBV7-2 to TRBJ2-3; TRBD1 matches 7 bases. The CDR3 runs to 17 residues. V gave up 5 bases and J gave up 2 bases; unmatched junction bases: 13. From germline, CDR1 is SGHTA and CDR2 FQGNSA.

The table lists this clonotype with a few counts. CDR3 in amino acids: CASRTSYDTGELFF. CDR3 sequence (DNA): TGCGCCAGCAGGACGAGTTACGACACCGGGGAGCTGTTTTTT. This rearrangement joins TRBV5-1 to TRBJ2-2; D call uncertain. Looked up from germline, CDR1 is SGHRS and CDR2 is YFSETQ. V gave up 5 bases and J gave up 3 bases, with 11 bases separating them. There are 14 residues in the CDR3.

V gene TRBV7-6 combines with J gene TRBJ1-1, with D hard to call. CDR1 is SGHVS and CDR2 is FNYEAQ in the germline V gene. V was trimmed by 2 bases and J by 0 bases, leaving 7 bases between them. The CDR3 totals 14 residues. The DNA of the CDR3 is TGTGCCAGCAGCTTAATGACAATGAACACTGAAGCTTTCTTT. It is translated as CASSLMTMNTEAFF.

This clonotype was observed many times. V and J are TRBV7-6 and TRBJ2-1; D remains unclear. The germline V and J ends were trimmed by 2 bases and 3 bases, with 5 bases remaining between them. In germline, CDR1 is SGHVS, CDR2 FNYEAQ. The CDR3 is 13 residues long. CDR3 region: CASSLRVYNEQFF. The CDR3 DNA is TGTGCCAGCAGCTTACGGGTCTACAATGAGCAGTTCTTC.

This clonotype was seen more than once but under ten times. This sequence joins TRBV20-1 and TRBJ2-5; D is unresolved. The germline gives CDR1 DFQATT, CDR2 SNEGSKA (reference sequence). The CDR3 covers 11 residues. The V and J ends lost 6 bases and 5 bases respectively, with 10 bases between them. The CDR3 DNA reads as TGCAGTGCAGCCTTGCCGGAGACCCAGTACTTC. Its protein is CSAALPETQYF.

The rearrangement links TRBV9 to TRBJ2-5; D is ambiguous. V lost 2 bases to trimming and J lost 2 bases, with 7 bases between them. Germline loops: CDR1 SGDLS, CDR2 YYNGEE. This CDR3 comprises 13 residues. CDR3 amino acids: CASSVSMQETQYF. In DNA form, the CDR3 reads TGTGCCAGCAGCGTGTCGATGCAAGAGACCCAGTACTTC. Filled out from reference TRBV9 and TRBJ2-5, the complete variable domain reads DSGVTQTPKHLITATGQRVTLRCSPRSGDLSVYWYQQSLDQGLQFLIQYYNGEERAKGNILERFSAQQFPDLHSELNLSSLELGDSALYFCASSVSMQETQYFGPGTRLLVL.

There are many counts of this clonotype. The chain links TRBV29-1 to TRBJ2-1; no definite D call. CDR3 length: 13 amino acids. Germline assignment: CDR1 SQVTM and CDR2 ANQGSEA. Trimming removed 0 bases at V and 6 bases at J, with 9 bases between. This CDR3 is CSVEDLHSNEQFF. CDR3 nucleotide sequence: TGCAGCGTTGAAGATTTGCACAGCAATGAGCAGTTCTTC.

This clonotype was seen ten or more times. This CDR3 reads CAIGTGGIGTEAFF. CDR3 in DNA: TGTGCCATCGGGACAGGGGGCATAGGTACTGAAGCTTTCTTT. V and J are TRBV10-3 and TRBJ1-1; 12 bases are shared with TRBD1. This CDR3 is built from 14 residues. Germline V lookup: CDR1 ENHRY, CDR2 SYGVKD. V was clipped by 8 bases and J by 5 bases; unmatched bases: 6.

Here the CDR3 DNA reads TGTGCCAGCAGCTCCCCGGGACAGGAGCAGTACTTC. It is translated as CASSSPGQEQYF. The chain has TRBV7-2 and TRBJ2-7; 7 nucleotides line up with TRBD1. Germline values: CDR1 SGHTA, CDR2 FQGNSA. V lost 4 bases, J lost 7 bases, and 4 bases stayed unmatched. The CDR3 length is 12 residues.

This clonotype was seen only a few times. The chain couples TRBV29-1 to TRBJ2-1, with a tentative D call TRBD2 (5 bases). V was trimmed by 6 bases and J by 0 bases, leaving 15 bases between them. This CDR3 spans 15 amino acids. Germline-derived CDR1 and CDR2 are SQVTM and ANQGSEA. CDR3 bases: TGCAGCGTCCGAGGGTGGGGTAGCTCCTACAATGAGCAGTTCTTC. Translation: CSVRGWGSSYNEQFF.

The chain couples TRBV4-1 to TRBJ1-1; D is possibly TRBD1 (5 bases). The CDR3 covers 12 residues. In germline, CDR1 is MGHRA, CDR2 YSYEKL. V was shortened by 4 bases and J by 8 bases, with 11 bases between the two germline ends. The CDR3 DNA reads TGCGCCAGCAGCCGCTCCGGGGGGGAAGCTTTCTTT. Amino acid sequence: CASSRSGGEAFF.

The chain employs TRBV10-3 and TRBJ2-5; 13 positions agree with TRBD2. Germline CDR1 is ENHRY and CDR2 is SYGVKD. The CDR3 is 15 amino acids. Trimming removed 5 bases from V and 4 bases from J; junction bases left unmatched: 4. CDR3 amino acids: CAISSLAGGGETQYF. The CDR3 DNA sequence: TGTGCCATCAGTTCACTAGCGGGAGGGGGAGAGACCCAGTACTTC.

In this sample, this clonotype turned up a few times. The V call is TRBV15, the J call TRBJ2-2; the match to TRBD2 covers 9 bases. J was trimmed by 9 bases and V by 2 bases; bases with no gene match: 10. The CDR3 covers 16 residues. The germline CDR1 and CDR2 sequences are LNHNV and YYDKDF (reference sequence). CDR3 nucleotides: TGTGCCACCAGCAGACCGGGAGCGGGAGGAGCCCGGGAGCTGTTTTTT. Translating gives CATSRPGAGGARELFF. Filled out from reference TRBV15 and TRBJ2-2, the complete variable domain reads DAMVIQNPRYQVTQFGKPVTLSCSQTLNHNVMYWYQQKSSQAPKLLFHYYDKDFNNEADTPDNFQSRRPNTSFCFLDIRSPGLGDTAMYLCATSRPGAGGARELFFGEGSRLTVL.

This clonotype was recorded a few times. This chain uses TRBV5-1 with TRBJ2-1; 12 nucleotides align to TRBD2. V was pared by 3 bases and J by 5 bases, with 3 bases of the junction left unmatched. Per germline, CDR1 SGHRS and CDR2 YFSETQ. This CDR3 comprises 15 residues. CDR3 DNA: TGCGCCAGCAGCTCTAGCGGGAGGGAAAACAATGAGCAGTTCTTC. Encoded protein: CASSSSGRENNEQFF. Combining the CDR3 with reference TRBV5-1 and TRBJ2-1 gives the whole variable domain KAGVTQTPRYLIKTRGQQVTLSCSPISGHRSVSWYQQTPGQGLQFLFEYFSETQRNKGNFPGRFSGRQFSNSRSEMNVSTLELGDSALYLCASSSSGRENNEQFFGPGTRLTVL.

This clonotype was observed a few times. The rearrangement joins TRBV6-4 to TRBJ2-3, with a weak D call TRBD1 (5 bases). Germline CDR1 is MRHNA and CDR2 is SNTAGT. The V and J ends lost 0 bases and 1 base respectively, with 14 bases between them. CDR3 length equals 17 residues. DNA of the CDR3: TGTGCCAGCAGTGACTCGACGCAGGGCCCCGGCACAGATACGCAGTATTTT. This gives the protein CASSDSTQGPGTDTQYF.

This clonotype was counted only a few times. The chain couples TRBV27 to TRBJ2-7; possibly TRBD2 for D (6 bases). Germline loops: CDR1 MNHEY, CDR2 SMNVEV (reference sequence). The CDR3 length is 15 residues. Trimming removed 5 bases at V and 0 bases at J, with 14 bases between. CDR3 coding DNA: TGTGCCAGCAGTCTTATAGCGGAGAGCTCCTACGAGCAGTACTTC. This encodes CASSLIAESSYEQYF.

This clonotype occurred a few times. The chain joins TRBV7-2 to TRBJ2-3; the match to TRBD2 covers 10 bases. Trimming took 3 bases from V and 2 from J; bases not matched to a gene: 8. The CDR3 runs to 17 residues. Germline V gene sequence: CDR1 SGHTA, CDR2 FQGNSA. This CDR3 reads CASSFAPTSGSTDTQYF. CDR3 bases: TGTGCCAGCAGCTTCGCCCCGACTAGCGGGTCCACAGATACGCAGTATTTT.

The table lists this clonotype with a few counts. The chain combines TRBV20-1 with TRBJ2-3; 8 bases are a match to TRBD2. The germline V gene has CDR1 DFQATT and CDR2 SNEGSKA (reference sequence). The trim removed 4 bases at V and 5 bases at J, leaving 17 bases unmatched. The CDR3 length is 17 residues. The CDR3 nucleotides are TGCAGTGCTACCTCGAGTCGAGCGGGAGCTCCAAGAGATACGCAGTATTTT. As protein: CSATSSRAGAPRDTQYF.

This clonotype was seen only a few times. The chain employs TRBV12-3 or TRBV12-4 and TRBJ2-3; 7 nucleotides agree with TRBD1. V shed 8 bases, J shed 3 bases, and the junction held 8 bases outside the gene matches. The CDR3 covers 14 residues. CDR3 amino acids: CASGRTGQTDTQYF. Here the CDR3 DNA reads TGTGCCAGCGGCCGGACAGGTCAGACAGATACGCAGTATTTT.

The chain employs TRBV5-1 and TRBJ2-1; D is ambiguous. Germline CDR1 is SGHRS and CDR2 is YFSETQ. V lost 1 base, J lost 7 bases, and 21 bases lay in between. The CDR3 runs to 17 residues. The CDR3 is CASSLTQAGKMGNEQFF. CDR3 coding DNA: TGCGCCAGCAGCTTGACGCAGGCAGGAAAGATGGGAAATGAGCAGTTCTTC.

This clonotype appeared a few times. The CDR3 sequence is CASSLAVSNQPQHF. DNA of the CDR3: TGTGCCAGCAGTTTAGCAGTTAGCAATCAGCCCCAGCATTTT. This sequence joins TRBV12-3 or TRBV12-4 and TRBJ1-5, with no clear D. Trimming shortened V by 0 bases and J by 0 bases, and 3 bases separated the two germline ends. There are 14 residues in the CDR3.